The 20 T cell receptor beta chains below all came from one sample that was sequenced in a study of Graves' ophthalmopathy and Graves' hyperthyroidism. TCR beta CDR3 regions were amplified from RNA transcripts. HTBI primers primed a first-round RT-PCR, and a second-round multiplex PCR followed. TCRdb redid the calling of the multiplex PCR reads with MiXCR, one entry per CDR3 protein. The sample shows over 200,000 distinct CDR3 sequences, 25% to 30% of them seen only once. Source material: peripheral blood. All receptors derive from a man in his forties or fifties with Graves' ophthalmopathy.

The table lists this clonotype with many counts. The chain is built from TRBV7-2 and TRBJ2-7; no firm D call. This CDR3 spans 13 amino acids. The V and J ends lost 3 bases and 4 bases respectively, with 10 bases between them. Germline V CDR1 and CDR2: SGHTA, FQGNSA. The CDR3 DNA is TGTGCCAGCAGCTTCTATGAGACTTACGAGCAGTACTTC. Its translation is CASSFYETYEQYF.

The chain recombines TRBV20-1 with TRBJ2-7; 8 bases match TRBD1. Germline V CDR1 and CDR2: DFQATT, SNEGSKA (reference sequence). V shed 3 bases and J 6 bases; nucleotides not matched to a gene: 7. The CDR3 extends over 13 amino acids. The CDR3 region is CSARDREFGEQYF. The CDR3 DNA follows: TGCAGTGCTAGGGACAGGGAATTCGGCGAGCAGTACTTC.

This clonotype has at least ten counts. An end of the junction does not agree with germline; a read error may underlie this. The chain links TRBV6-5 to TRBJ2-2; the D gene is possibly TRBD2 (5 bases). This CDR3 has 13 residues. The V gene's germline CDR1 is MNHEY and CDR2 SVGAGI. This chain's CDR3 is CASSYSAAGELFF. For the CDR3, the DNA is TGTGCCAGCAGTTACTCTGCCGCCGGGGAGCTGTTTTTC.

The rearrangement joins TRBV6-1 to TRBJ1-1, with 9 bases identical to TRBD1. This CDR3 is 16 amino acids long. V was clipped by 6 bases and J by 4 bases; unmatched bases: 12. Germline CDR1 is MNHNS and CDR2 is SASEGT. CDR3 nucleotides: TGTGCCAGCAGCCCCGGACAGGGGATATCTATCACTGAAGCTTTCTTT. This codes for CASSPGQGISITEAFF.

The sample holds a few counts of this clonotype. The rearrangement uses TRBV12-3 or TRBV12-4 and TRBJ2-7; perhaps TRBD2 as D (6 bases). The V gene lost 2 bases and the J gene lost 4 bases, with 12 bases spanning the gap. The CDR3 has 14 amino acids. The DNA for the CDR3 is TGTGCCAGCAGTTTAATCGGGGGACCTTACGAGCAGTACTTC. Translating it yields CASSLIGGPYEQYF.

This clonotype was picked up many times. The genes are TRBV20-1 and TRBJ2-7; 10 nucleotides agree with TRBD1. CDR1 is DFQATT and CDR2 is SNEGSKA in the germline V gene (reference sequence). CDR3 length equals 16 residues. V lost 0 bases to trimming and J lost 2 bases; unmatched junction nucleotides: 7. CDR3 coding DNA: TGCAGTGCTAGAGACCGGTTCGGACAGGGGGCCTACGAGCAGTACTTC. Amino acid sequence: CSARDRFGQGAYEQYF.

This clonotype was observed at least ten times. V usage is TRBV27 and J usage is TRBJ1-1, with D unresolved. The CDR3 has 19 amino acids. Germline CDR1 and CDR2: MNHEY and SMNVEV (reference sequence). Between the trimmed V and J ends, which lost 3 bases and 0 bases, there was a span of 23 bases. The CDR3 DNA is TGTGCCAGCAGTTTGGGGTCGGTCGAGGCCGGGCCCATGAACACTGAAGCTTTCTTT. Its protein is CASSLGSVEAGPMNTEAFF.

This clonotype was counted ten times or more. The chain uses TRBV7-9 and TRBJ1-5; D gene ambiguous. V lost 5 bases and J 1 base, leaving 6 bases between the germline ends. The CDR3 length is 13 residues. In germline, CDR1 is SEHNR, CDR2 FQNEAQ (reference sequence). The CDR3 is CASSIDSNQPQHF. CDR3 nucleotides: TGTGCCAGCAGCATAGACAGCAATCAGCCCCAGCATTTT.

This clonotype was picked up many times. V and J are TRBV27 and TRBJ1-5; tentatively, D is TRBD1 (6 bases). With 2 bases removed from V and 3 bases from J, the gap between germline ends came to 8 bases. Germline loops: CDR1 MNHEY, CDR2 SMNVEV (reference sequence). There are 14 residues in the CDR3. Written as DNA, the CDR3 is TGTGCCAGCAGTTTAACAGGGATCAATCAGCCCCAGCATTTT. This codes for CASSLTGINQPQHF.

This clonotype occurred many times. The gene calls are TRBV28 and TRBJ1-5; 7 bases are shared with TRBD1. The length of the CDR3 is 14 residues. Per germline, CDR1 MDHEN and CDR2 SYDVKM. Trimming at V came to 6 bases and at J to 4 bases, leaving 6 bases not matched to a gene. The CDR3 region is CASSGAGGNQPQHF. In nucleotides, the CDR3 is TGTGCCAGCAGCGGTGCAGGGGGAAATCAGCCCCAGCATTTT.

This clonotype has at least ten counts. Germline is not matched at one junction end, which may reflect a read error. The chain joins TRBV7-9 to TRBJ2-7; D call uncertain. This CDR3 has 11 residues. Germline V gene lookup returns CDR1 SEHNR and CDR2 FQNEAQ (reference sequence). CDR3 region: CASSLESLLHF. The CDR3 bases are TGTGCCAGCAGCTTAGAAAGCCTCTTGCACTTC.

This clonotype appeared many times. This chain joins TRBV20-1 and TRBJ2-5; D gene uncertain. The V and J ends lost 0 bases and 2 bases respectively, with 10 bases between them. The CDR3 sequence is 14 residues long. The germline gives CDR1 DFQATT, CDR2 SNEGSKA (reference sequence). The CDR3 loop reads CSARDGRNQETQYF. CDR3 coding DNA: TGCAGTGCTAGAGATGGCCGGAATCAAGAGACCCAGTACTTC.

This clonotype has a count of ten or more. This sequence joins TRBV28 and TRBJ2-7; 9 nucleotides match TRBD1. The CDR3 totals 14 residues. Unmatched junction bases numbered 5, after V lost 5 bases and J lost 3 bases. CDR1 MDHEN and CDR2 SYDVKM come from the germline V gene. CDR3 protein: CASSPWDRVYEQYF. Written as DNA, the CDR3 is TGTGCCAGCAGTCCCTGGGACAGGGTCTACGAGCAGTACTTC.

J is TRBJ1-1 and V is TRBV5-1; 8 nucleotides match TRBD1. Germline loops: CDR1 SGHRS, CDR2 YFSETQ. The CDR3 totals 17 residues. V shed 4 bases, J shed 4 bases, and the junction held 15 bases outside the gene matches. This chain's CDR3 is CASSDRDRRPWGTEAFF. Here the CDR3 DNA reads TGCGCCAGCAGCGATAGGGACAGGCGACCTTGGGGCACTGAAGCTTTCTTT.

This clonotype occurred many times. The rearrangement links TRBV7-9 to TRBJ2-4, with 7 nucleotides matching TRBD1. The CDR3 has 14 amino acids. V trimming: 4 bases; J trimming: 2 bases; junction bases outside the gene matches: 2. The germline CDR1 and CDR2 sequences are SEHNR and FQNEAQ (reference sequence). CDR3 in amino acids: CASSSTGTKNIQYF. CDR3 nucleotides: TGTGCCAGCAGCTCGACAGGGACCAAAAACATTCAGTACTTC.

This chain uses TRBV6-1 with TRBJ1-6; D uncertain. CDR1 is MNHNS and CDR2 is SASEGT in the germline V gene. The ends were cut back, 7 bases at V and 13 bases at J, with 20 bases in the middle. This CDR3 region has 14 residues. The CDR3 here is CASMRFGLLSPLHF. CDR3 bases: TGTGCCAGCATGAGGTTTGGGCTACTTAGCCCCCTCCACTTT.

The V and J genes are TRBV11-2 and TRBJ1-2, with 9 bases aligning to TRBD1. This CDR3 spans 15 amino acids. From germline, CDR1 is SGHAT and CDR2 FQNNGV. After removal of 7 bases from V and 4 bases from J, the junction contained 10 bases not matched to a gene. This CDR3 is CASTSRDRDRYGYTF. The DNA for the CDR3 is TGTGCCAGCACCTCCCGGGACAGGGATCGCTATGGCTACACCTTC.

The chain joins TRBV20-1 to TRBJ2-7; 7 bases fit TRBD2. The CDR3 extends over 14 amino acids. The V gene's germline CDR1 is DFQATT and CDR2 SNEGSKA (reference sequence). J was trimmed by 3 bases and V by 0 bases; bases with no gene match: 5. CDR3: CSARDLASGYEQYF. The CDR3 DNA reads TGCAGTGCTAGAGATCTAGCTAGCGGCTACGAGCAGTACTTC.

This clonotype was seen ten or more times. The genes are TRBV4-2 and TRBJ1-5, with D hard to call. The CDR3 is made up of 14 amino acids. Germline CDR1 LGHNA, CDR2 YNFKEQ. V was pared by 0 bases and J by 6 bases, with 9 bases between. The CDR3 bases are TGTGCCAGCAGCCAAGAAGTTCGGGTTCAGCCCCAGCATTTT. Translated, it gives CASSQEVRVQPQHF.

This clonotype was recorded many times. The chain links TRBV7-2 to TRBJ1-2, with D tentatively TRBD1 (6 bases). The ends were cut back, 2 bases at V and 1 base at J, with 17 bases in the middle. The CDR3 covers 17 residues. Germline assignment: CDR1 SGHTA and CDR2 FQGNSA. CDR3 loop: CASSLTALGGLNYGYTF. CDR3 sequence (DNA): TGTGCCAGCAGCTTAACGGCCCTGGGGGGCCTTAACTATGGCTACACCTTC. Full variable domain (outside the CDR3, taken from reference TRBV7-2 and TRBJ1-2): GAGVSQSPSNKVTEKGKDVELRCDPISGHTALYWYRQSLGQGLEFLIYFQGNSAPDKSGLPSDRFSAERTGGSVSTLTIQRTQQEDSAVYLCASSLTALGGLNYGYTFGSGTRLTVV.